Listed below are T cell receptor beta chains from one sample, sequenced in a study of T-cell memory formation after mild COVID-19. One entry per CDR3 protein results from TCRdb running MiXCR on the 5' RACE reads. Seen here are about 55,000 distinct CDR3 sequences, around a quarter observed once, and the top ten hold 40% to 45%. Sequencing was done on a sample of PBMCs or a T cell subset sorted from them (not recorded which). These receptor sequences come from a man between 18 and 35 years old who had mild COVID-19 (a few samples of this study predate the infection). Cell type and time point are not known. Both conserved end residues are part of each CDR3. D genes are given only for firm matches. Clone sizes are given selectively: once, few, many, or a class where the clone is expanded.

cdr3_aa	cdr3_nt	j_call	v_call	d_call	clone_size
CASSEWSEFTDTQYF	TGTGCCAGCAGTGAGTGGTCAGAGTTCACAGATACGCAGTATTTT	TRBJ2-3	TRBV25-1	.	many
CASSYGPQETQYF	TGTGCCAGCAGTTATGGGCCACAAGAGACCCAGTACTTC	TRBJ2-5	TRBV6-2/TRBV6-3	.	few
CASSDGVGGTGELFF	TGTGCCAGCAGTGATGGAGTAGGAGGTACCGGGGAGCTGTTTTTT	TRBJ2-2	TRBV25-1	.	many
CASSLGHYEQYF	TGTGCCAGCAGCTTGGGACACTACGAGCAGTACTTC	TRBJ2-7	TRBV11-2	.	.
CASSVRSNSGANVLTF	TGTGCCAGCAGCGTACGGTCGAACTCTGGGGCCAACGTCCTGACTTTC	TRBJ2-6	TRBV9	.	.
CSAKTSGVVIGYEQYF	TGCAGTGCTAAGACTAGCGGGGTTGTCATCGGCTACGAGCAGTACTTC	TRBJ2-7	TRBV20-1	TRBD2	.
CASSLLTGSNEQFF	TGCGCCAGCAGCCTACTGACAGGGAGCAATGAGCAGTTCTTC	TRBJ2-1	TRBV5-1	TRBD1	few
CASSWTDRAKNEQYF	TGCGCCAGCTCTTGGACGGACAGGGCAAAGAACGAGCAGTACTTC	TRBJ2-7	TRBV4-1	TRBD1	few
CASSQVIAGGRADTQYF	TGTGCCAGCAGCCAGGTCATCGCGGGCGGTCGCGCAGATACGCAGTATTTT	TRBJ2-3	TRBV3-1	.	few
CASSQNDNEQFF	TGCGCCAGCAGTCAGAATGACAATGAGCAGTTCTTC	TRBJ2-1	TRBV5-1	.	few
CSAALRGGRIEEQFF	TGCAGTGCTGCCTTAAGGGGGGGCCGAATCGAAGAGCAGTTCTTC	TRBJ2-1	TRBV20-1	.	many
CASSQTTGAVGEKLFF	TGCGCCAGCAGCCAGACCACGGGGGCGGTTGGTGAAAAACTGTTTTTT	TRBJ1-4	TRBV4-1	.	few
CASSYMAGPYEQYF	TGTGCCAGCAGTTACATGGCGGGGCCCTACGAGCAGTACTTC	TRBJ2-7	TRBV6-6	.	.
CASSPNPGRQETQYF	TGTGCCAGCAGCCCTAACCCGGGGAGGCAAGAGACCCAGTACTTC	TRBJ2-5	TRBV5-5	.	.
CASGTGPQETQYF	TGTGCCAGCGGTACGGGGCCCCAAGAGACCCAGTACTTC	TRBJ2-5	TRBV7-9	.	.
CASSQVGGNEQFF	TGCGCCAGCAGCCAAGTTGGGGGGAATGAGCAGTTCTTC	TRBJ2-1	TRBV4-1	.	.
CASSPTTRQEQETQYF	TGTGCCAGCAGTCCGACGACTAGGCAAGAACAAGAGACCCAGTACTTC	TRBJ2-5	TRBV12-3/TRBV12-4	.	.
CASSSTTGADTGELFF	TGTGCCAGCAGCTCGACAACAGGGGCCGACACCGGGGAGCTGTTTTTT	TRBJ2-2	TRBV7-6	TRBD1	once
CASSATLRGAYGYTF	TGTGCCAGCAGCGCCACACTCAGGGGCGCCTATGGCTACACCTTC	TRBJ1-2	TRBV6-6	.	.
CASSSGTGGTDTQYF	TGTGCCAGCAGCTCAGGGACAGGGGGCACAGATACGCAGTATTTT	TRBJ2-3	TRBV7-2	TRBD1	.
CASSLGQGHIRNTEAFF	TGTGCCAGCAGCCTGGGTCAGGGCCACATTAGGAACACTGAAGCTTTCTTT	TRBJ1-1	TRBV7-4	.	few
CASRRGRENTGELFF	TGTGCCAGCCGACGGGGCCGGGAGAACACCGGGGAGCTGTTTTTT	TRBJ2-2	TRBV6-2/TRBV6-3	.	few
CASCGTSNVDEQFF	TGTGCCAGCTGTGGGACTAGTAATGTCGATGAGCAGTTCTTC	TRBJ2-1	TRBV9	TRBD2	few
CASSLGTVNTEAFF	TGTGCCAGCAGCCTAGGGACAGTGAACACTGAAGCTTTCTTT	TRBJ1-1	TRBV9	TRBD1	.
CSVEAAGQGETQYF	TGCAGCGTTGAAGCCGCGGGACAGGGTGAGACCCAGTACTTC	TRBJ2-5	TRBV29-1	TRBD1	.
CATLPAGSGTLSSYNEQFF	TGTGCCACCCTACCGGCGGGTAGCGGCACCTTAAGCTCCTACAATGAGCAGTTCTTC	TRBJ2-1	TRBV11-2	.	.
CASSHHLNTEAFF	TGTGCCAGCAGTCACCACTTGAACACTGAAGCTTTCTTT	TRBJ1-1	TRBV6-5	.	few